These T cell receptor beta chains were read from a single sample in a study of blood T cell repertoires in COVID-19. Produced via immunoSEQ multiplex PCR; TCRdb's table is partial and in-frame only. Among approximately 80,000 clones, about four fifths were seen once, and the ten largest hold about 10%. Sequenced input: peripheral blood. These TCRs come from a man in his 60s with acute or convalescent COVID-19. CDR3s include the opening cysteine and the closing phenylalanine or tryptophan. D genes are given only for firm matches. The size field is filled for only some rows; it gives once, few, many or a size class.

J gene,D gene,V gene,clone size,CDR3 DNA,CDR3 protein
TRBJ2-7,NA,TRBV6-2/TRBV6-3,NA,TGTGCCAGCAGTTACTCGGGTAGCGGACCTGGCGAGCAGTACTTC,CASSYSGSGPGEQYF
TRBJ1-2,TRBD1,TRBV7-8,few,TGTGCCAGCAGCCAAGGACAGGAGGGGGGCTACACCTTC,CASSQGQEGGYTF
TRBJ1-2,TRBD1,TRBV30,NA,TGTGCCTGGAGCCCGACAGGGACAAATGGCTACACCTTC,CAWSPTGTNGYTF
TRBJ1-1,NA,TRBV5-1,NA,TGCGCCAGCAGCTTGGACTACACTGAAGCTTTCTTT,CASSLDYTEAFF
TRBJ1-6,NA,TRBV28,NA,TGTGCCAGCAGTTCGTCTAATTCACCCCTCCACTTT,CASSSSNSPLHF
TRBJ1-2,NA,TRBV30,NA,TGTGCCTGGGCCGCGGGGGCGCCTGGCTATGGCTACACCTTC,CAWAAGAPGYGYTF
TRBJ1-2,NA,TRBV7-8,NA,TGTGCCAGCAGCAAGACCGGGACTTTGGGCTACACCTTC,CASSKTGTLGYTF
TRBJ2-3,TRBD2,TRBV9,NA,TGTGCCAGCAGCGTAGTCTCGCGGGGGGGGGATACGCAGTATTTT,CASSVVSRGGDTQYF
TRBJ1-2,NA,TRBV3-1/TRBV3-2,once,TGTGCCAGCAGCCAGACCCGGACTGCGACTAACTATGGCTACACCTTC,CASSQTRTATNYGYTF
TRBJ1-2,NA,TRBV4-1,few,TGCGCCAGCAGCCAAGATGGGCAGCTCTATGGCTACACCTTC,CASSQDGQLYGYTF
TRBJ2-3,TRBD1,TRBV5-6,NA,TGTGCCAGCTCCCCATCAACAGGGGCAGATACGCAGTATTTT,CASSPSTGADTQYF
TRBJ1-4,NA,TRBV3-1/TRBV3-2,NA,TGTGCCAGCAGCCAACGGTCCGGCGGGGGTAATGAAAAACTGTTTTTT,CASSQRSGGGNEKLFF
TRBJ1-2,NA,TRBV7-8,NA,TGTGCCAGCAGCTTAGGAGCAGGGGGCTACACCTTC,CASSLGAGGYTF
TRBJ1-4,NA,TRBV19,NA,TGTGCCAGTCATGAGGGCCGTTATACTAATGAAAAACTGTTTTTT,CASHEGRYTNEKLFF
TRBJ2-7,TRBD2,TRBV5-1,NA,TGCGCCAGCAGGCCACAACTAGCGGGGACCTACGAGCAGTACTTC,CASRPQLAGTYEQYF
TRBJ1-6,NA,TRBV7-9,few,TGTGCCAGCGCTACAGGGTCTAGGTCCTATAATTCACCCCTCCACTTT,CASATGSRSYNSPLHF
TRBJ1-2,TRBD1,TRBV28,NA,TGTGCCAGCAGTACCAGGACAGGAAACTATGGCTACACCTTC,CASSTRTGNYGYTF
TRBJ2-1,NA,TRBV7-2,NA,TGTGCCAGCAGCTCCGGGAACCACAATGAGCAGTTCTTC,CASSSGNHNEQFF
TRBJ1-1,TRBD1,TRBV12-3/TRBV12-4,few,TGTGCCAGCACCCCACAGGGGGCGGCTGAAGCTTTCTTT,CASTPQGAAEAFF
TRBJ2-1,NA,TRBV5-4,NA,TGTGCCAGCAGCCCCTACAGGAATGAGCAGTTCTTC,CASSPYRNEQFF
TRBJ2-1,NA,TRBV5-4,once,TGTGCCAGCAGTCAGCAGGGTGTAGAGCCCAATGAGCAGTTCTTC,CASSQQGVEPNEQFF
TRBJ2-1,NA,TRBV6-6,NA,TGTGCCAGCATCCAATGGGGGCTCAATGAGCAGTTCTTC,CASIQWGLNEQFF
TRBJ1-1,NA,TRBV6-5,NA,TGTGCCAGCATGAGAGGGTTAGGGACTGAAGCTTTCTTT,CASMRGLGTEAFF
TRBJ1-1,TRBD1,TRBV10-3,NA,TGTGCCATCAGTCTTGAGGGGGCAGAGAACACTGAAGCTTTCTTT,CAISLEGAENTEAFF
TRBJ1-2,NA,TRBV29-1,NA,TGCAGCGTCGGGGGGAGGACAGACGGCTACACCTTC,CSVGGRTDGYTF
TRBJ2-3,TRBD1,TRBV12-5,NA,TGTGCTAGTGGTTCGGATCCCGGCAACAGGGGGCTAAAGAACACAGATACGCAGTATTTT,CASGSDPGNRGLKNTDTQYF
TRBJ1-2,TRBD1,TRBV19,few,TGTGCCAGTAGTATGGGGACAGGGGGCTCCTATGGCTACACCTTC,CASSMGTGGSYGYTF
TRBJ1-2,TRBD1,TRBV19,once,TGTGCCAGTAGTGACGCAGGGGGCGCGGGCTATGGCTACACCTTC,CASSDAGGAGYGYTF
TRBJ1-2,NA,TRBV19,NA,TGTGCCAGTTCTGCCCTTCAGGGCGGTAACTATGGCTACACCTTC,CASSALQGGNYGYTF
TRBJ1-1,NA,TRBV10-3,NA,TGTGCCATCAGTGTTGGGGGGAACGAAGCTTTCTTT,CAISVGGNEAFF